A selection of T cell receptor beta chains follows, all from one sample in a study of cytomegalovirus exposure and HLA in healthy donors. Using immunoSEQ multiplex PCR, the repertoire was profiled, and TCRdb retains in-frame clones only, with some absent. The table includes around 160,000 clones, more than 75% detected once. Sequenced sample: PBMCs. Source of these receptors: a man aged 18-30 years in good health and CMV-seronegative. The CDR3 runs from the conserved cysteine through the conserved F or W. The order of the fields is D gene, clone size, J gene, V gene, CDR3 length, CDR3 protein, CDR3 DNA. D genes are given only for firm matches. Clone size is given for some rows only: seen once, a few or many times, or a class if the clone is expanded.

. once TRBJ2-7 TRBV4-1 14 CASSQVAQSYEQYF TGCGCCAGCAGCCAAGTCGCACAGTCCTACGAGCAGTACTTC
. . TRBJ2-5 TRBV28 14 CASSASTLRETQYF TGTGCCAGCAGCGCCTCGACTCTCCGAGAGACCCAGTACTTC
. . TRBJ2-7 TRBV4-2 15 CASSREGVGGYEQYF TGTGCCAGCAGCCGGGAGGGGGTTGGAGGCTACGAGCAGTACTTC
. . TRBJ2-2 TRBV5-6 12 CASRKGTGELFF TGTGCCAGCAGGAAGGGGACCGGGGAGCTGTTTTTT
TRBD1 . TRBJ1-4 TRBV12-5 15 CASGLSGGKTEKLFF TGTGCTAGTGGCCTGTCAGGGGGCAAGACTGAAAAACTGTTTTTT
. . TRBJ2-4 TRBV21-1 14 CASSPSGTSNIQYF TGTGCCAGCAGCCCTAGCGGGACAAGCAACATTCAGTACTTC
. . TRBJ2-2 TRBV28 11 CASSLRVELFF TGTGCCAGCAGTCTTCGTGTCGAGCTGTTTTTT
TRBD2 . TRBJ2-7 TRBV27 18 CASSFITSGRASSYEQYF TGTGCCAGCAGTTTCATAACTAGCGGGAGGGCCTCCTCCTACGAGCAGTACTTC
. . TRBJ1-5 TRBV18 15 CASSPGEGQGQPQHF TGTGCCAGCTCACCTGGGGAGGGGCAGGGACAGCCCCAGCATTTT
. . TRBJ2-1 TRBV6-5 12 CASSPGGGEQFF TGTGCCAGCAGCCCTGGGGGAGGTGAGCAGTTCTTC
TRBD1 . TRBJ2-2 TRBV5-4 17 CASGRTGVSANTGELFF TGTGCCAGCGGTAGGACAGGGGTCTCCGCGAACACCGGGGAGCTGTTTTTT
. . TRBJ2-7 TRBV10-2 11 CASSESFEQYF TGCGCCAGCAGTGAGTCCTTTGAGCAGTACTTC
TRBD1 . TRBJ1-6 TRBV27 16 CASSLYTGQAGSPLHF TGTGCCAGCAGTTTATACACGGGACAGGCGGGATCACCCCTCCACTTT
. . TRBJ1-1 TRBV28 14 CASRLTSMNTEAFF TGTGCCAGCAGGCTGACAAGCATGAACACTGAAGCTTTCTTT
. . TRBJ2-4 TRBV7-9 16 CASSLGAGTAKNIQYF TGTGCCAGCAGCTTAGGTGCAGGTACAGCCAAAAACATTCAGTACTTC
. . TRBJ2-7 TRBV7-9 14 CASSRVSGRGEQYF TGTGCCAGCAGCCGTGTTTCCGGAAGGGGGGAGCAGTACTTC
TRBD1 . TRBJ1-1 TRBV10-3 15 CAISNPGGLVTEAFF TGTGCCATCAGTAACCCAGGGGGGTTGGTCACTGAAGCTTTCTTT
TRBD1 . TRBJ2-5 TRBV2 15 CASSERGQGARTQYF TGTGCCAGCAGTGAAAGAGGGCAGGGGGCCCGGACCCAGTACTTC
. once TRBJ2-6 TRBV2 14 CAEGSGAGANVLTF TGTGCCGAAGGCTCAGGGGCTGGGGCCAACGTCCTGACTTTC
TRBD1 . TRBJ1-1 TRBV29-1 17 CSVDPLAGQGTNTEAFF TGCAGCGTTGATCCCTTGGCGGGACAGGGTACGAACACTGAAGCTTTCTTT
. . TRBJ2-7 TRBV5-1 17 CASSSRMDGQNVHEQYF TGCGCCAGCAGCTCTAGAATGGACGGACAGAACGTCCACGAGCAGTACTTC
. . TRBJ2-3 TRBV18 14 CASSPRGRADTQYF TGTGCCAGCTCACCCAGAGGTAGAGCAGATACGCAGTATTTT
. . TRBJ1-3 TRBV25-1 13 CASSEFAGNTIYF TGTGCCAGCAGTGAATTTGCGGGAAACACCATATATTTT
. . TRBJ2-1 TRBV18 14 CASSPTQGTQEQFF TGTGCCAGCTCACCAACACAGGGTACCCAAGAGCAGTTCTTC
TRBD1 . TRBJ2-4 TRBV27 12 CASSHRGNIQYF TGTGCCAGCAGCCACAGGGGGAACATTCAGTACTTC
TRBD2 once TRBJ2-1 TRBV6-1 14 CASSESGRKNEQFF TGTGCCAGCAGTGAAAGCGGGAGAAAGAATGAGCAGTTCTTC
. . TRBJ1-1 TRBV4-1 15 CASSQEGQGNTEAFF TGCGCCAGCAGCCAAGAAGGGCAGGGGAACACTGAAGCTTTCTTT
. once TRBJ1-1 TRBV5-1 15 CASSQPGIMNTEAFF TGCGCCAGCAGCCAGCCAGGGATTATGAACACTGAAGCTTTCTTT
TRBD1 . TRBJ1-2 TRBV6-1 15 CASSETGAVYYGYTF TGTGCCAGCAGTGAAACAGGGGCTGTTTACTATGGCTACACCTTC
TRBD2 . TRBJ2-7 TRBV11-1 16 CASSPTGTSDSYEQYF TGTGCCAGCAGCCCCACCGGGACTAGCGACTCCTACGAGCAGTACTTC
. . TRBJ1-5 TRBV18 13 CASSPDRFQPQHF TGTGCCAGCTCACCAGACAGATTTCAGCCCCAGCATTTT